This TCR beta chain was sequenced for a study of shared clonotypes between healthy human individuals. Study-level information: The donor pool was made up of two women and a few men aged 18 to 49.

The CDR3 has 15 residues. Deletions cut 5 bases from V and 0 bases from J, with 11 bases between. CDR1 and CDR2 (germline): MDHEN, SYDVKM. Researchers ran the assay at a deep level. Input per replicate PCR of unsorted PBMC was about 300 ng DNA, corresponding to around 28,000 T cell genomes. The protocol was immunoSEQ multiplex PCR, while the TCRdb copy is restricted to in-frame clones and leaves out a portion. The data show under 600,000 clones, roughly 79% seen once. The sample comprised PBMCs. This chain joins TRBV28 and TRBJ2-1; D may match TRBD1 or TRBD2 (5 bases each). This TCR came from a middle-aged woman in good health. Some clones in this sample may be carry-over from other donors' samples. The CDR3 DNA follows: TGTGCCAGCAGTCACCGGGACGGCTCCTACAATGAGCAGTTCTTC. It yields the protein CASSHRDGSYNEQFF.